The sequence of this T cell receptor (beta chain) was determined in a study of T cells in localized non-small cell lung cancer. Findings and caveats of the study: Clonality peaked in uninvolved adjacent lung rather than tumor. A median of roughly 55 of the top 100 tumor clones appeared in adjacent lung, which was paired and uninvolved.

In the case of this clone: The antigen is undetermined.

The method was immunoSEQ multiplex PCR; TCRdb's version includes in-frame clones alone and lacks a portion of them. The repertoire includes 70,000 to 75,000 clones, around 85% of them detected once, and about 1.5% sits in the top ten. The CDR3 loop spans 15 amino acids. CDR1 and CDR2 from the germline V gene are SEHNR and FQNEAQ (reference sequence). Trimming shortened V by 4 bases and J by 4 bases, and 16 bases separated the two germline ends. The source material was peripheral blood, sampled before any cancer treatment. The clonotype was recovered from a female donor older than 55 with stage I lung adenocarcinoma. The chain has TRBV7-9 and TRBJ1-2; a weak D match, TRBD1 (5 bases). Written as DNA, the CDR3 is TGTGCCAGCAGCTCACAGGATTTTGGTAGCTATGGCTACACCTTC. It translates to CASSSQDFGSYGYTF.